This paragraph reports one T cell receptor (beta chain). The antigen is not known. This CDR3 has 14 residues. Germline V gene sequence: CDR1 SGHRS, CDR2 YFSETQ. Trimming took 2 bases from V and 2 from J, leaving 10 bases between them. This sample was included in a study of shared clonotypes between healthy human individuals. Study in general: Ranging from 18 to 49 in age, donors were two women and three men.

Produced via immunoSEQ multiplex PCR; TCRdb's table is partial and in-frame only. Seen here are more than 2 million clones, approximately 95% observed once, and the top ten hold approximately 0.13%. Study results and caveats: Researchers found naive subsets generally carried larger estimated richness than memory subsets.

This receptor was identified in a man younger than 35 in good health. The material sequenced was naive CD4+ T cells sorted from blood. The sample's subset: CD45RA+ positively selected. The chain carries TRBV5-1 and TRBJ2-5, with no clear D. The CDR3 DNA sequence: TGCGCCAGCAGCTTAGAGAACGCACAAGAGACCCAGTACTTC. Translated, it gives CASSLENAQETQYF.